This T cell receptor beta chain derives from a study of STAT5B mutations in CD4+ large granular lymphocyte leukemia. This clone came up once. Buffy coats from healthy blood donors served as controls. Clones were sequenced by immunoSEQ multiplex PCR, and TCRdb holds only the in-frame ones, with some missing. The table has thousands of clones, 85% seen once; the top ten hold 2% to 3%. Sequenced material: CD4+ T cells from blood buffy coats. The sequence was obtained from a human donor in good health.

The CDR3 DNA sequence: TGTGCCAGCAGCTTAATCATCGGTGCCAGCCGCTCTGGAAACACCATATATTTT. Translated: CASSLIIGASRSGNTIYF. The chain uses TRBV7-3 and TRBJ1-3; the D is unclear. V was pared by 1 base and J by 0 bases, with 16 bases between. Germline CDR1 is SGHTA and CDR2 is FQGTGA. The CDR3 runs 18 residues.